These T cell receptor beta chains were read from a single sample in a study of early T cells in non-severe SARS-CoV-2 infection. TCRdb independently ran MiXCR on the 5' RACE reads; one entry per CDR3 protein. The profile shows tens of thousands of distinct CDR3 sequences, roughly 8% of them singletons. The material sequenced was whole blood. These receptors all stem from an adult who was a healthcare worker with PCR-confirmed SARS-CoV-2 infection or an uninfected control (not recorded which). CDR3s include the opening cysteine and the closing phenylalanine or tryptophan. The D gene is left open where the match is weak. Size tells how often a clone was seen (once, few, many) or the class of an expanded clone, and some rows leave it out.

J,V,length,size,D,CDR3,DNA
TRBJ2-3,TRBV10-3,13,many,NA,CAISLTDTDTQYF,TGTGCCATCAGCCTAACGGACACAGATACGCAGTATTTT
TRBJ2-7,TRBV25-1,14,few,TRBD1,CASTLSGTVGQQYF,TGTGCCAGCACCCTCTCCGGGACAGTCGGGCAGCAGTACTTC
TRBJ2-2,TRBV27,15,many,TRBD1,CASSETGGGTGELFF,TGTGCCAGCAGCGAGACAGGGGGCGGCACCGGGGAGCTGTTTTTT
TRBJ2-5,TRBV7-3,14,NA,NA,CASSSDPGRETQYF,TGTGCCAGCAGCTCGGACCCTGGGCGGGAGACCCAGTACTTC
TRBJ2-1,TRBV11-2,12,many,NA,CASSPGGNEQFF,TGTGCCAGCAGCCCCGGGGGCAATGAGCAGTTCTTC
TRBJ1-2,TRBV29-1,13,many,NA,CSVGPSLGYGYTF,TGCAGCGTCGGACCATCACTCGGCTATGGCTACACCTTC
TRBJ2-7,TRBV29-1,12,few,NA,CSVAWGSYEQYF,TGCAGCGTTGCCTGGGGCTCCTACGAGCAGTACTTC
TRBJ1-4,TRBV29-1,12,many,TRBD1,CSVRGLWEKLFF,TGCAGCGTGAGGGGGCTCTGGGAAAAACTGTTTTTT
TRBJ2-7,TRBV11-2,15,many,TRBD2,CASSFQGGSYTSQYF,TGTGCCAGCAGCTTCCAGGGAGGGAGTTATACATCGCAGTACTTC
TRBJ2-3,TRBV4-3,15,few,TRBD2,CASSHLAGGTDTQYF,TGCGCCAGCAGCCACTTAGCGGGAGGAACAGATACGCAGTATTTT
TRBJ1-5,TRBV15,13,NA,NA,CATSRDRNQPQHF,TGTGCCACCAGCAGGGACCGTAATCAGCCCCAGCATTTT
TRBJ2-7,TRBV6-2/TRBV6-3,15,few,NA,CASSPPTGDSYEQYF,TGTGCCAGCAGCCCACCCACCGGGGACTCCTACGAGCAGTACTTC
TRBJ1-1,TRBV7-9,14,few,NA,CASSFGGEDTEAFF,TGTGCCAGCAGCTTCGGGGGAGAGGACACTGAAGCTTTCTTT
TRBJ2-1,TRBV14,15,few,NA,CASSQLLGAFNEQFF,TGTGCCAGCAGCCAATTGTTAGGGGCGTTCAATGAGCAGTTCTTC
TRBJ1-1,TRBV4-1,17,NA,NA,CASSPREDMFGNTEAFF,TGCGCCAGCAGCCCACGTGAGGACATGTTCGGGAACACTGAAGCTTTCTTT
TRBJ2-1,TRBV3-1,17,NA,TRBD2,CASSHLSGTSVYNEQFF,TGTGCCAGCAGCCATCTTTCCGGGACTAGCGTGTACAATGAGCAGTTCTTC
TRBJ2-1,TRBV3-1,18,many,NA,CASSQGIERLSSYNEQFF,TGTGCCAGCAGCCAAGGAATTGAGCGATTGAGCTCCTACAATGAGCAGTTCTTC
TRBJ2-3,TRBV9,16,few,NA,CASSVGNDMGTDTQYF,TGTGCCAGCAGCGTAGGCAACGACATGGGAACAGATACGCAGTATTTT
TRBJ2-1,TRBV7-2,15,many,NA,CASSLARSSYNEQFF,TGTGCCAGCAGCTTAGCGAGGTCTAGCTACAATGAGCAGTTCTTC
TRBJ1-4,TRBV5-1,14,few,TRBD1,CASSVGQGNEKLFF,TGCGCCAGCAGCGTCGGACAGGGGAATGAAAAACTGTTTTTT
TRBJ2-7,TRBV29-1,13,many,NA,CSGLVGARYEQYF,TGCAGCGGCCTAGTGGGTGCTCGGTACGAGCAGTACTTC
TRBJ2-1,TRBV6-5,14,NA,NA,CASSSWDGNNEQFF,TGTGCCAGCAGTTCCTGGGACGGGAACAATGAGCAGTTCTTC
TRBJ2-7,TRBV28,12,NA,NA,CASSANRVEQYF,TGTGCCAGCAGTGCGAACAGGGTCGAGCAGTACTTC
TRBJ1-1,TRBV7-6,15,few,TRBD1,CASSLMGQGGTEAFF,TGTGCCAGCAGCTTAATGGGACAGGGTGGCACTGAAGCTTTCTTT